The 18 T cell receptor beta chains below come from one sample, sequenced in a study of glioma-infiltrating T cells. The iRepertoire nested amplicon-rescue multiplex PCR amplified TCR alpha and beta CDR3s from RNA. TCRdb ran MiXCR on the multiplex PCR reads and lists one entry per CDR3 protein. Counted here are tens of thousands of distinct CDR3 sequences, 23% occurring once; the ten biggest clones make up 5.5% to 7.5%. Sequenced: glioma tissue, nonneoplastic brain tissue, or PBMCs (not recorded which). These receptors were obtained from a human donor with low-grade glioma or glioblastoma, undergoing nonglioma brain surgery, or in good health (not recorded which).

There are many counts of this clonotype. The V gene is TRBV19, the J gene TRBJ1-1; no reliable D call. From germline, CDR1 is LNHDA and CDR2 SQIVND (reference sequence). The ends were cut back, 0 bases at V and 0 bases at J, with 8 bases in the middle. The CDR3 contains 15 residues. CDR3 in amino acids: CASSIEGIMNTEAFF. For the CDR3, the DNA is TGTGCCAGTAGTATAGAGGGGATCATGAACACTGAAGCTTTCTTT.

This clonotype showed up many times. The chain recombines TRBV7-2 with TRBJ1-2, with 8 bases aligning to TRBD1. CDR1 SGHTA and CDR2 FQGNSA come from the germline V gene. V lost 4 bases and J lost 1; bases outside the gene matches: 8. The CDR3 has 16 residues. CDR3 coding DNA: TGTGCCAGCAGCTCTCGGACAGGGCTCTTTAACTATGGCTACACCTTC. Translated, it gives CASSSRTGLFNYGYTF.

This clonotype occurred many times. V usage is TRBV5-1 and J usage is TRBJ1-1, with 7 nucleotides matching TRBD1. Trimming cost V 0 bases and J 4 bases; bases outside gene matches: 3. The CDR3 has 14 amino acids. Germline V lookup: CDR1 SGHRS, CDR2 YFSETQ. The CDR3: CASSLGGTATEAFF. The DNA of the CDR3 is TGCGCCAGCAGCTTGGGCGGGACAGCCACTGAAGCTTTCTTT.

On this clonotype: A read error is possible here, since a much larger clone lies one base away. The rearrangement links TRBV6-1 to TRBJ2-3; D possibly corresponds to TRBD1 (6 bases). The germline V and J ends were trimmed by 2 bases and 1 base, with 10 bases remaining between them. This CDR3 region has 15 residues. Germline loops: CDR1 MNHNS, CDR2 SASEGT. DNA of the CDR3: TGTGCCAGCAGTGAAAACAGGGCTGGCACAGATACGCAGTATTTT. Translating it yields CASSENRAGTDTQYF.

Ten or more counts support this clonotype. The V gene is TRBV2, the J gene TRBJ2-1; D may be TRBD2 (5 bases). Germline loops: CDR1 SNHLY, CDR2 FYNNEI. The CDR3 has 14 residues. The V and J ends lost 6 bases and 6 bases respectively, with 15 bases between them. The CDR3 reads CASSRVEGANEQFF. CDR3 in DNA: TGTGCCAGCAGCCGAGTAGAGGGAGCCAATGAGCAGTTCTTC.

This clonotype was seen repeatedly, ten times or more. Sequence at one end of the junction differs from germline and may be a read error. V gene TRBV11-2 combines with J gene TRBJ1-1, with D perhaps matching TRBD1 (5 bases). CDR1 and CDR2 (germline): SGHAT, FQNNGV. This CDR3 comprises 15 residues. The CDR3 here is CASSLDRTRNTEAFF. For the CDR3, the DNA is TGTGCCAGCAGCCTAGACCGGACACGGAACACTGAAGCTTTCTTT.

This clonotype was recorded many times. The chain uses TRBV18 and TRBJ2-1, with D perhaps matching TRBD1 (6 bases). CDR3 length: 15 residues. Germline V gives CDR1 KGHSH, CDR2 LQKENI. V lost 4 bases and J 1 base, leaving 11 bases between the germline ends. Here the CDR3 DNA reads TGTGCCAGCTCACAGGTCCAGGGGTCCTACAATGAGCAGTTCTTC. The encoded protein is CASSQVQGSYNEQFF.

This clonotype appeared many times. This CDR3 is CASRFSGSNQPQHF. CDR3 nucleotide sequence: TGTGCCAGCAGGTTTTCGGGTAGCAATCAGCCCCAGCATTTT. The chain is built from TRBV12-3 or TRBV12-4 and TRBJ1-5; D remains unclear. CDR3 length equals 14 residues. Trimming removed 6 bases at V and 0 bases at J, with 9 bases between.

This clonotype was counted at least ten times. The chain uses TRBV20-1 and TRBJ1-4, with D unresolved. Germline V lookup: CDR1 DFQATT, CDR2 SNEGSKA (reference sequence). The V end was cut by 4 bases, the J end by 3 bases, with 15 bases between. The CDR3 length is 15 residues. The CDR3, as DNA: TGCAGTGCTAAACGGGCCCTGGGCCCTAATGAAAAACTGTTTTTT. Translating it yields CSAKRALGPNEKLFF.

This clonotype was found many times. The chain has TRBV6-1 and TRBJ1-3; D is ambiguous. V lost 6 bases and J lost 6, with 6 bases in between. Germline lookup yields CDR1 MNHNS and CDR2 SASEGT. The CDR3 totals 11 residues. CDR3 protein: CASRDANTIYF. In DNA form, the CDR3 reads TGTGCCAGCAGGGATGCAAACACCATATATTTT.

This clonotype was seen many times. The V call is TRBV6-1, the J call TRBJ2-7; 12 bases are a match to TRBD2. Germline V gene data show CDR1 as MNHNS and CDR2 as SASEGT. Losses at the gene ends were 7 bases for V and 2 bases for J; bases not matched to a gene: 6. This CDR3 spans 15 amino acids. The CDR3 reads CASTLLAGGPYEQYF. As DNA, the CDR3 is TGTGCCAGCACTTTACTAGCGGGGGGCCCCTACGAGCAGTACTTC.

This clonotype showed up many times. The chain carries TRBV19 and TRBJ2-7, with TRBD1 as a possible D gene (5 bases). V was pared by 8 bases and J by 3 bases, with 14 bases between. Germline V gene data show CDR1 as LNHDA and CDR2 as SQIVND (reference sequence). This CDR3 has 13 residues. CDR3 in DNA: TGTGCCAGTGGACACTTATCTGGCTACGAGCAGTACTTC. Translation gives CASGHLSGYEQYF.

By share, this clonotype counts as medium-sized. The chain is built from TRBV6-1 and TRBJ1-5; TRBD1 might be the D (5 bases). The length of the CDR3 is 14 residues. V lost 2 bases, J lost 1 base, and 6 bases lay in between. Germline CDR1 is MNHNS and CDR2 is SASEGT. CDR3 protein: CASSERQSNQPQHF. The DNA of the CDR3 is TGTGCCAGCAGTGAAAGACAGAGCAATCAGCCCCAGCATTTT.

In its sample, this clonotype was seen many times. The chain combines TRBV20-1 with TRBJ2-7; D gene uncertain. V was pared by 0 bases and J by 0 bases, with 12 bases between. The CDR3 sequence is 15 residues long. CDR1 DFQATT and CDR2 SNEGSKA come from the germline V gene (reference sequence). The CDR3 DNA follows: TGCAGTGCTAGAGATTTCGGTCACAGCTCCTACGAGCAGTACTTC. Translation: CSARDFGHSSYEQYF.

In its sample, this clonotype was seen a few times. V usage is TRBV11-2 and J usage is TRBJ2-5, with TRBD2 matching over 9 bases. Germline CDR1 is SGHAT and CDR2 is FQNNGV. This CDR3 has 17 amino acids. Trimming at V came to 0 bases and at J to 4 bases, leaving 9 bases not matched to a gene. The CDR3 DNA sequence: TGTGCCAGCAGCTTAGAAGGGGGTACTAGCGGGCGAGAGACCCAGTACTTC. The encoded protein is CASSLEGGTSGRETQYF. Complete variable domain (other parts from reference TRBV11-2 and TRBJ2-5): EAGVAQSPRYKIIEKRQSVAFWCNPISGHATLYWYQQILGQGPKLLIQFQNNGVVDDSQLPKDRFSAERLKGVDSTLKIQPAKLEDSAVYLCASSLEGGTSGRETQYFGPGTRLLVL.

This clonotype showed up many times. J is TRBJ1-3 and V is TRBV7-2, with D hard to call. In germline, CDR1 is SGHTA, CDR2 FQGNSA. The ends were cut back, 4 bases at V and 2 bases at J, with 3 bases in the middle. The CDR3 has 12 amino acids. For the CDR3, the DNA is TGTGCCAGCAGCTGGGCTGGAAACACCATATATTTT. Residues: CASSWAGNTIYF. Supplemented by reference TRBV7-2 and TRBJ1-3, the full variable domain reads GAGVSQSPSNKVTEKGKDVELRCDPISGHTALYWYRQSLGQGLEFLIYFQGNSAPDKSGLPSDRFSAERTGGSVSTLTIQRTQQEDSAVYLCASSWAGNTIYFGEGSWLTVV.

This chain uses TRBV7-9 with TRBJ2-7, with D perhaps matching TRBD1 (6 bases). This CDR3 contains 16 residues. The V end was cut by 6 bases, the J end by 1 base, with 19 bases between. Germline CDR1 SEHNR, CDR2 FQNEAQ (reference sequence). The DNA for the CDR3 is TGTGCCAGCAGTAACCCCCGGTTCAGGGGATCCTACGAGCAGTACTTC. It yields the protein CASSNPRFRGSYEQYF.

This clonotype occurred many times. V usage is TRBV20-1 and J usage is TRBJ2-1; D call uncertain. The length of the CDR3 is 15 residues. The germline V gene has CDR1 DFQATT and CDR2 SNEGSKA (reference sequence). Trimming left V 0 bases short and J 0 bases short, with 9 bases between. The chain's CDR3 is CSAREVYSSYNEQFF. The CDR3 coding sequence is TGCAGTGCTAGAGAAGTATATAGCTCCTACAATGAGCAGTTCTTC.